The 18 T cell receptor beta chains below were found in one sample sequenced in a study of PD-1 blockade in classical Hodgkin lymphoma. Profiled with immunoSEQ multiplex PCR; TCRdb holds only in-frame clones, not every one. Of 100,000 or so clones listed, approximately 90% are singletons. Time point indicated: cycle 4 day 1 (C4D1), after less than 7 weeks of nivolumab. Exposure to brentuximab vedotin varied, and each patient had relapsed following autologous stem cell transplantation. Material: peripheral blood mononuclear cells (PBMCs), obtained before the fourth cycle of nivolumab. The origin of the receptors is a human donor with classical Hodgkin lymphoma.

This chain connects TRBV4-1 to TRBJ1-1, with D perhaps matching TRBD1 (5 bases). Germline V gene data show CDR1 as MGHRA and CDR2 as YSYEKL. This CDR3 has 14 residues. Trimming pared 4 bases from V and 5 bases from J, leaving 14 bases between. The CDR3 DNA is TGCGCCAGCAGCCTAGGGGTCATCCCGACTGAAGCTTTCTTT. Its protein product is CASSLGVIPTEAFF.

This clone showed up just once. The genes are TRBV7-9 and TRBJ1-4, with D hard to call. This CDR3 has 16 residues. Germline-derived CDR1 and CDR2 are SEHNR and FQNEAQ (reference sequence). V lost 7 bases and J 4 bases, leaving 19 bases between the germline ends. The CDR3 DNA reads TGTGCCAGCACCGTAGGTCCGGGTAACCGTAATGAAAAACTGTTTTTT. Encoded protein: CASTVGPGNRNEKLFF.

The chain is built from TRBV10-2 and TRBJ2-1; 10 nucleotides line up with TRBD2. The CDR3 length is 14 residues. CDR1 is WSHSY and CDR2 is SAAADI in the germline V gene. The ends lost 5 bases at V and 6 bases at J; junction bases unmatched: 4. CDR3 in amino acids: CASSKREGANEQFF. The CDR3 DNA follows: TGCGCCAGCAGTAAGCGGGAGGGGGCCAATGAGCAGTTCTTC.

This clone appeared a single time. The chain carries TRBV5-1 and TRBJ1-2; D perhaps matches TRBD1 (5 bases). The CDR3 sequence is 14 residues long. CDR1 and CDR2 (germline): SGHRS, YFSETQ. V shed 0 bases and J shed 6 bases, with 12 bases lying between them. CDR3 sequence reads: CASSLDRGWHGYTF. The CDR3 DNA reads TGCGCCAGCAGCTTGGATCGGGGGTGGCATGGCTACACCTTC.

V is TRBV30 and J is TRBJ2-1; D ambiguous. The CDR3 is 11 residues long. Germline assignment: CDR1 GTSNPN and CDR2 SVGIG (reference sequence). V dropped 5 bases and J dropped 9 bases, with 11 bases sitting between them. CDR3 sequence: CAWAPGLEQFF. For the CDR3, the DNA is TGTGCCTGGGCTCCGGGCCTTGAGCAGTTCTTC.

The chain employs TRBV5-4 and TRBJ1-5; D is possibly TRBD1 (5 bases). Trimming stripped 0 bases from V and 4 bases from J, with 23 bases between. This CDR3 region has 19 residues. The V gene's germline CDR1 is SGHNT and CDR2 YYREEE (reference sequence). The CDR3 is CASSLVPPGGSVGNQPQHF. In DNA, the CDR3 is TGTGCCAGCAGCTTGGTACCGCCTGGGGGGTCCGTAGGGAATCAGCCCCAGCATTTT.

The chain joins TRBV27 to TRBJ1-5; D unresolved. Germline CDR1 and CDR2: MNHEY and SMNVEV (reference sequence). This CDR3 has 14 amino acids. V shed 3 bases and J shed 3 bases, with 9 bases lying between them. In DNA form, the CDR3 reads TGTGCCAGCAGTTTTAGGGCTTACAATCAGCCCCAGCATTTT. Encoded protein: CASSFRAYNQPQHF.

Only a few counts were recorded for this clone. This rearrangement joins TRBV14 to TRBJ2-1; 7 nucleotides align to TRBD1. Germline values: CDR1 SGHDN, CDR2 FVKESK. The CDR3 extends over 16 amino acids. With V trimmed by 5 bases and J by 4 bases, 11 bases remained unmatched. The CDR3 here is CASSNRRDRDYNEQFF. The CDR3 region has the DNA TGTGCCAGCAGCAACCGCCGGGACAGAGATTACAATGAGCAGTTCTTC. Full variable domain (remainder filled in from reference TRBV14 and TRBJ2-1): EAGVTQFPSHSVIEKGQTVTLRCDPISGHDNLYWYRRVMGKEIKFLLHFVKESKQDESGMPNNRFLAERTGGTYSTLKVQPAELEDSGVYFCASSNRRDRDYNEQFFGPGTRLTVL.

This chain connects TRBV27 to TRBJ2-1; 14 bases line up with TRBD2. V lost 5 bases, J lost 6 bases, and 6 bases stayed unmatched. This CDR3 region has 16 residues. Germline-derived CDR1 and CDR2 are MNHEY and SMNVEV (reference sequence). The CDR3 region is CASSLGTSGSGNEQFF. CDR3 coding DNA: TGTGCCAGCAGTCTGGGGACTAGCGGGAGCGGCAATGAGCAGTTCTTC.

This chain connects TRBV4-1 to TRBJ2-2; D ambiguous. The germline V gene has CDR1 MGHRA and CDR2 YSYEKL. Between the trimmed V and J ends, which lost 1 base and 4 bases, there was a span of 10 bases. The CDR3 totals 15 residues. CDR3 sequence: CASSQVTRTTGELFF. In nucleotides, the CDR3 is TGCGCCAGCAGCCAAGTCACCCGTACCACCGGGGAGCTGTTTTTT.

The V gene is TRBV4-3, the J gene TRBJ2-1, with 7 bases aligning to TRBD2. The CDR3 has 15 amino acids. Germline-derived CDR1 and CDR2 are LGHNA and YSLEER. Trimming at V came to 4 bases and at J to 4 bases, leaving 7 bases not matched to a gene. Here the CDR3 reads CASSPGAGKYNEQFF. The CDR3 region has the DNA TGCGCCAGCAGCCCAGGAGCGGGGAAATACAATGAGCAGTTCTTC.

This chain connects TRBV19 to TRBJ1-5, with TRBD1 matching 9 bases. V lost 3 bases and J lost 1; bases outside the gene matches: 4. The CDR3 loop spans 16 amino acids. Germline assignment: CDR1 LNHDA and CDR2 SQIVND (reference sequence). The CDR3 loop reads CASSILGTGSNQPQHF. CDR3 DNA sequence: TGTGCCAGTAGTATTCTAGGGACAGGGAGCAATCAGCCCCAGCATTTT.

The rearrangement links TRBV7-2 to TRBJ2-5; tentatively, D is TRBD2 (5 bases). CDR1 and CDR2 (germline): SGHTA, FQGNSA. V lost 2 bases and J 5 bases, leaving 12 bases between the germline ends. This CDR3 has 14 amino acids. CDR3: CASSLSSRSETQYF. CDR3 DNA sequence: TGTGCCAGCAGCTTATCTAGCAGGTCGGAGACCCAGTACTTC.

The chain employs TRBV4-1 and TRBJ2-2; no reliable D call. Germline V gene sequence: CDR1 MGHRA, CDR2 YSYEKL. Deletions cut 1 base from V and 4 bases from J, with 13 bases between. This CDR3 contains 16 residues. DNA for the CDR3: TGCGCCAGCAGCCAAGTTCCGGGTCAAGGCACCGGGGAGCTGTTTTTT. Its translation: CASSQVPGQGTGELFF.

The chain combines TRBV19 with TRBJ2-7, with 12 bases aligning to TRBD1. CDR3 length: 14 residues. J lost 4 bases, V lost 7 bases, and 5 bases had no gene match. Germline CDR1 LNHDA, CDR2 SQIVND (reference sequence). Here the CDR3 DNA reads TGTGCCAGTAAAACGGGACAGGGGGCGTACGAGCAGTACTTC. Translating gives CASKTGQGAYEQYF.

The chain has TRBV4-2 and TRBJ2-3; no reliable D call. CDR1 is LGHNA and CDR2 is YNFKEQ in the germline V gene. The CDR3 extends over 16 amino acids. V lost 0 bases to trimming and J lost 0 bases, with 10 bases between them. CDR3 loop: CASSQDGLGSTDTQYF. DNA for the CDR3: TGTGCCAGCAGCCAAGATGGCCTGGGCAGCACAGATACGCAGTATTTT.

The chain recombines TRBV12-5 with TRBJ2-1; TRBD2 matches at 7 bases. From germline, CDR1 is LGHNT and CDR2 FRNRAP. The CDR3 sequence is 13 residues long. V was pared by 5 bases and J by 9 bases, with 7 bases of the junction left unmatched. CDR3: CASGGQGGSEQFF. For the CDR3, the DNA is TGTGCTAGTGGTGGTCAGGGCGGGAGTGAGCAGTTCTTC.

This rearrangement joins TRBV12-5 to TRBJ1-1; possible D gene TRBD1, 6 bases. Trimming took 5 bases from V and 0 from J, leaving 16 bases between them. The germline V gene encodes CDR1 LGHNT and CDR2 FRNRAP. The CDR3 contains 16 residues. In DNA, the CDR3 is TGTGCTAGTGGTCTACCCGGACAGCCCATGAACACTGAAGCTTTCTTT. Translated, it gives CASGLPGQPMNTEAFF.